This T cell receptor (beta chain) was identified in a study of T-cell memory formation after mild COVID-19. Study context: In these data, TCR clusters were largely donor specific. Study-wide results and limits: The study detected some responding clones in pre-infection memory, suggesting cross-reactive memory joined. For contracting clones, CD4+ ones sat mainly in CM and EM, CD8+ in EMRA.

Germline lookup yields CDR1 MGHRA and CDR2 YSYEKL. Trimming shortened V by 2 bases and J by 3 bases, and 10 bases separated the two germline ends. The CDR3 loop spans 15 amino acids. Researchers used 5'RACE with constant-segment primers to make TCR alpha and TCR beta cDNA libraries that carry sample barcodes and UMIs. TCRdb analysed the 5' RACE reads with MiXCR anew, one entry per CDR3 protein. There are 200,000 to 250,000 distinct CDR3 sequences in the sample; 15% occur only once, and 2.1% lies in the top ten. This clonotype was seen many times. Its antigen is still unknown. The genes are TRBV4-1 and TRBJ2-2; D is perhaps TRBD2 (5 bases). Sequencing input: PBMCs or a T cell subset sorted from them (not recorded which). The clonotype originates from an adult woman who had mild COVID-19 (a few samples of this study predate the infection). Cell type and time point are not known. CDR3 in DNA: TGCGCCAGCAGCCAATCTACGAGGGACACCGGGGAGCTGTTTTTT. Translated: CASSQSTRDTGELFF.